Listed here are 30 T cell receptor beta chains from one sample, sequenced in a study of blood T cell repertoires in COVID-19. Measured with immunoSEQ multiplex PCR; TCRdb has only the in-frame clones, and not every one. The sample has approximately 290,000 clones, about four fifths seen once. The sample consisted of peripheral blood. Source of these receptors: a person aged 70 to 80 with COVID-19, enrolled during active disease.

This chain connects TRBV14 to TRBJ2-1; 12 bases map to TRBD2. The length of the CDR3 is 17 residues. Trimming removed 4 bases from V and 7 bases from J; junction bases left unmatched: 11. CDR1 SGHDN and CDR2 FVKESK come from the germline V gene. For the CDR3, the DNA is TGTGCCAGCAGCCCCTTTCCGACTAGCGGGAGAATAAATGAGCAGTTCTTC. This gives the protein CASSPFPTSGRINEQFF. The complete variable domain, with remaining parts taken from reference TRBV14 and TRBJ2-1, reads EAGVTQFPSHSVIEKGQTVTLRCDPISGHDNLYWYRRVMGKEIKFLLHFVKESKQDESGMPNNRFLAERTGGTYSTLKVQPAELEDSGVYFCASSPFPTSGRINEQFFGPGTRLTVL.

J is TRBJ2-7 and V is TRBV6-5, with D perhaps TRBD1 (6 bases). From germline, CDR1 is MNHEY and CDR2 SVGAGI. V was trimmed by 6 bases and J by 0 bases, leaving 12 bases between them. The CDR3 covers 14 residues. CDR3 residues: CASRRRQDSYEQYF. The CDR3 bases are TGTGCCAGCAGAAGGAGACAGGACTCCTACGAGCAGTACTTC.

The V call is TRBV6-1, the J call TRBJ2-5; the match to TRBD1 covers 10 bases. The germline V gene encodes CDR1 MNHNS and CDR2 SASEGT. The ends lost 2 bases at V and 3 bases at J; junction bases unmatched: 6. This CDR3 is 16 amino acids long. CDR3 DNA: TGTGCCAGCAGTGAACGGGACAGGGGCCCGAAAGAGACCCAGTACTTC. It encodes CASSERDRGPKETQYF.

The rearrangement joins TRBV10-1 to TRBJ1-5, with 11 bases that match TRBD1. Germline values: CDR1 WNHNN, CDR2 SYGVQD (reference sequence). V was clipped by 11 bases and J by 2 bases; unmatched bases: 26. CDR3 length: 21 residues. DNA of the CDR3: TGCGCCTTACCCAAGGACAGGGGGCTAACCTGGGGCGATATACGCAATCAGCCCCAGCATTTT. Its protein product is CALPKDRGLTWGDIRNQPQHF.

The chain links TRBV18 to TRBJ1-3; D gene unclear. With 4 bases removed from V and 0 bases from J, the gap between germline ends came to 13 bases. This CDR3 comprises 16 residues. Germline-derived CDR1 and CDR2 are KGHSH and LQKENI. CDR3 coding DNA: TGTGCCAGCTCACTTGCAGGTCTACGCTCTGGAAACACCATATATTTT. Its protein is CASSLAGLRSGNTIYF. The full variable domain, completed using reference TRBV18 and TRBJ1-3, is NAGVMQNPRHLVRRRGQEARLRCSPMKGHSHVYWYRQLPEEGLKFMVYLQKENIIDESGMPKERFSAEFPKEGPSILRIQQVVRGDSAAYFCASSLAGLRSGNTIYFGEGSWLTVV.

This rearrangement joins TRBV28 to TRBJ2-2; perhaps TRBD1 as D (6 bases). Germline lookup yields CDR1 MDHEN and CDR2 SYDVKM. V lost 3 bases to trimming and J lost 7 bases, with 12 bases between them. This CDR3 comprises 14 residues. The CDR3 sequence: CASSLGAQGGELFF. CDR3 sequence (DNA): TGTGCCAGCAGTTTGGGGGCGCAGGGCGGGGAGCTGTTTTTT. Drawing the rest from reference TRBV28 and TRBJ2-2, the complete variable domain is DVKVTQSSRYLVKRTGEKVFLECVQDMDHENMFWYRQDPGLGLRLIYFSYDVKMKEKGDIPEGYSVSREKKERFSLILESASTNQTSMYLCASSLGAQGGELFFGEGSRLTVL.

Comment on this clone: Distinct nucleotide sequences in the sample also encode this CDR3. This chain links TRBV27 with TRBJ2-1; D may be TRBD2 (5 bases). The germline V gene encodes CDR1 MNHEY and CDR2 SMNVEV (reference sequence). The germline V and J ends were trimmed by 5 bases and 3 bases, with 8 bases remaining between them. The CDR3 is 13 residues long. The CDR3 region is CASSLGLYNEQFF. In DNA form, the CDR3 reads TGTGCCAGCAGTCTAGGACTCTACAATGAGCAGTTCTTC.

In its sample, this clone was seen many times. The J gene is TRBJ1-1, the V gene TRBV7-9; 8 positions match TRBD1. The CDR3 consists of 14 residues. From germline, CDR1 is SEHNR and CDR2 FQNEAQ (reference sequence). V was pared by 4 bases and J by 7 bases, with 8 bases of the junction left unmatched. For the CDR3, the DNA is TGTGCCAGCAGCTCACCGAAGACAGGGGATGAAGCTTTCTTT. It encodes CASSSPKTGDEAFF. Based on the CDR3 plus reference TRBV7-9 and TRBJ1-1, the full variable domain is DTGVSQNPRHKITKRGQNVTFRCDPISEHNRLYWYRQTLGQGPEFLTYFQNEAQLEKSRLLSDRFSAERPKGSFSTLEIQRTEQGDSAMYLCASSSPKTGDEAFFGQGTRLTVV.

This rearrangement joins TRBV19 to TRBJ2-3; TRBD2 agrees at 9 bases. J was trimmed by 2 bases and V by 4 bases; bases with no gene match: 7. The CDR3 is 16 amino acids. Per the germline V gene, CDR1 is LNHDA and CDR2 is SQIVND (reference sequence). As DNA, the CDR3 is TGTGCCAGTAGTAATTCAGCGGGGGGACTCACAGATACGCAGTATTTT. Translation gives CASSNSAGGLTDTQYF.

The chain employs TRBV5-1 and TRBJ1-4, with D possibly matching TRBD1 (6 bases). With 0 bases removed from V and 8 bases from J, the gap between germline ends came to 17 bases. The CDR3 loop spans 16 amino acids. The germline gives CDR1 SGHRS, CDR2 YFSETQ. CDR3 loop: CASSLAGALPGEKLFF. CDR3 nucleotide sequence: TGCGCCAGCAGCTTGGCAGGGGCCCTACCGGGAGAAAAACTGTTTTTT.

The rearrangement links TRBV5-1 to TRBJ2-2; possible D gene TRBD2, 6 bases. Trimming stripped 0 bases from V and 7 bases from J, with 10 bases between. The CDR3 is made up of 14 amino acids. Germline loops: CDR1 SGHRS, CDR2 YFSETQ. The CDR3 reads CASSLALAGGELFF. The DNA of the CDR3 is TGCGCCAGCAGCTTGGCACTAGCAGGCGGGGAGCTGTTTTTT.

The J gene is TRBJ2-7, the V gene TRBV5-6; the match to TRBD1 covers 10 bases. V lost 4 bases and J lost 2; bases outside the gene matches: 3. The germline gives CDR1 SGHDT, CDR2 YYEEEE. This CDR3 comprises 14 residues. CDR3 in amino acids: CASSPGTGAYEQYF. The CDR3 nucleotides are TGTGCCAGCAGCCCCGGGACAGGGGCCTACGAGCAGTACTTC.

This chain joins TRBV27 and TRBJ1-2; a weak D match, TRBD1 (6 bases). Germline values: CDR1 MNHEY, CDR2 SMNVEV (reference sequence). Trimming took 4 bases from V and 6 from J, leaving 12 bases between them. CDR3 size: 13 residues. CDR3 DNA sequence: TGTGCCAGCAGTTCGCAGGGGTGGCATGGCTACACCTTC. This translates into CASSSQGWHGYTF.

The chain uses TRBV2 and TRBJ1-4; 9 bases are a match to TRBD1. The CDR3 totals 15 residues. The trim removed 3 bases at V and 5 bases at J, leaving 4 bases unmatched. CDR1 and CDR2 (germline): SNHLY, FYNNEI. Written as DNA, the CDR3 is TGTGCCAGCAGTGAGGAGACAGGGGGGAATGAAAAACTGTTTTTT. Encoded protein: CASSEETGGNEKLFF.

In this sample, this clone turned up a few times. The chain carries TRBV28 and TRBJ1-1; no reliable D call. Germline V gene sequence: CDR1 MDHEN, CDR2 SYDVKM. With 8 bases removed from V and 4 bases from J, the gap between germline ends came to 14 bases. The CDR3 contains 13 residues. The CDR3 DNA reads TGTGCCAGCTGCTTAGCCGCGACCACTGAAGCTTTCTTT. Amino acid sequence: CASCLAATTEAFF.

The chain couples TRBV28 to TRBJ1-2; D not certain. The ends were cut back, 4 bases at V and 7 bases at J, with 13 bases in the middle. CDR3 length: 13 amino acids. Per the germline V gene, CDR1 is MDHEN and CDR2 is SYDVKM. The CDR3 DNA reads TGTGCCAGCAGTTCGCGACTAGGGCTTGGCTACACCTTC. This encodes CASSSRLGLGYTF.

The J gene is TRBJ2-1, the V gene TRBV6-6; D gene ambiguous. This CDR3 spans 13 amino acids. CDR1 is MNHNY and CDR2 is SVGAGI in the germline V gene (reference sequence). Between the trimmed V and J ends, which lost 6 bases and 2 bases, there was a span of 8 bases. CDR3: CASSEGAYNEQFF. The CDR3 nucleotides read TGTGCCAGCAGCGAAGGAGCCTACAATGAGCAGTTCTTC.

V gene TRBV3-1 (or the pseudogene TRBV3-2) combines with J gene TRBJ1-1, with D perhaps matching TRBD1 (6 bases). Germline CDR1 is LGHDT and CDR2 is YNNKEL (reference sequence). The length of the CDR3 is 16 residues. V was shortened by 0 bases and J by 1 base, with 12 bases between the two germline ends. The DNA for the CDR3 is TGTGCCAGCAGCCAAGACAAGGGCAGGGGGAACACTGAAGCTTTCTTT. It encodes CASSQDKGRGNTEAFF.

V usage is TRBV4-1 and J usage is TRBJ2-1, with 7 bases lining up with TRBD2. Unmatched junction bases numbered 5, after V lost 4 bases and J lost 5 bases. Germline CDR1 is MGHRA and CDR2 is YSYEKL. CDR3 length: 14 residues. In DNA form, the CDR3 reads TGCGCCAGCAGCCTCGCCGGGACTAACAATGAGCAGTTCTTC. This sequence encodes CASSLAGTNNEQFF.

The V gene is TRBV23-1, the J gene TRBJ2-7; 12 bases map to TRBD1. Being an ORF, TRBV23-1 has a function that is uncertain. Trimming at V came to 2 bases and at J to 3 bases, leaving 11 bases not matched to a gene. The CDR3 loop spans 18 amino acids. The CDR3 nucleotides are TGCGCCAGCAGTCAAACCGGGACAGGGGGCCCAAATTTCTACGAGCAGTACTTC. Translated, it gives CASSQTGTGGPNFYEQYF.

The chain combines TRBV5-4 with TRBJ1-4; D is unresolved. The CDR3 length is 14 residues. V lost 1 base and J 5 bases, leaving 9 bases between the germline ends. The germline CDR1 and CDR2 sequences are SGHNT and YYREEE (reference sequence). CDR3 amino acids: CASSLKRGNEKLFF. DNA for the CDR3: TGTGCCAGCAGCTTGAAAAGAGGGAATGAAAAACTGTTTTTT.

This rearrangement joins TRBV11-2 to TRBJ2-5; tentatively, D is TRBD2 (6 bases). CDR1 and CDR2 (germline): SGHAT, FQNNGV. The V and J ends lost 4 bases and 5 bases respectively, with 11 bases between them. There are 13 residues in the CDR3. As DNA, the CDR3 is TGTGCCAGCAGCTCCCCGGCGGGGGAGACCCAGTACTTC. This translates into CASSSPAGETQYF. Full variable domain (remainder filled in from reference TRBV11-2 and TRBJ2-5): EAGVAQSPRYKIIEKRQSVAFWCNPISGHATLYWYQQILGQGPKLLIQFQNNGVVDDSQLPKDRFSAERLKGVDSTLKIQPAKLEDSAVYLCASSSPAGETQYFGPGTRLLVL.

This clone has only one observation. One junction end does not reproduce the germline sequence, and a read error may be involved. The chain recombines TRBV5-1 with TRBJ2-2; D might be TRBD1 (6 bases). The germline CDR1 and CDR2 sequences are SGHRS and YFSETQ. This CDR3 has 15 amino acids. The DNA of the CDR3 is TGCGCCGGCAGCTTGGACAGTGCGAACACCGGGGAGCTGTTTTTT. Protein sequence: CAGSLDSANTGELFF.

The rearrangement links TRBV6-2 or TRBV6-3 to TRBJ2-3; D gene unclear. The V gene's germline CDR1 is MNHEY and CDR2 SVGEGT. Between the trimmed V and J ends, which lost 4 bases and 1 base, there was a span of 12 bases. This CDR3 has 15 residues. CDR3 sequence: CASSFQWPGTDTQYF. The CDR3 bases are TGTGCCAGCAGTTTTCAGTGGCCCGGCACAGATACGCAGTATTTT.

V and J are TRBV29-1 and TRBJ2-1; 9 nucleotides line up with TRBD2. This CDR3 has 16 amino acids. Per germline, CDR1 SQVTM and CDR2 ANQGSEA. Trimming cost V 8 bases and J 4 bases; bases outside gene matches: 15. CDR3 residues: CSSPASGTAPYNEQFF. DNA of the CDR3: TGCAGCTCACCGGCTAGCGGGACCGCACCATACAATGAGCAGTTCTTC.

The chain combines TRBV29-1 with TRBJ1-2, with D unclear. The CDR3 runs 12 residues. Trimming stripped 0 bases from V and 5 bases from J, with 7 bases between. Germline CDR1 reads SQVTM; CDR2 reads ANQGSEA. The CDR3 is CSVEDQVYGYTF. Written as DNA, the CDR3 is TGCAGCGTTGAAGACCAGGTATATGGCTACACCTTC. The full variable domain, in which reference TRBV29-1 and TRBJ1-2 provide the parts outside the CDR3, is SAVISQKPSRDICQRGTSLTIQCQVDSQVTMMFWYRQQPGQSLTLIATANQGSEATYESGFVIDKFPISRPNLTFSTLTVSNMSPEDSSIYLCSVEDQVYGYTFGSGTRLTVV.

V usage is TRBV27 and J usage is TRBJ1-6, with unresolved D. Trimming removed 5 bases at V and 3 bases at J, with 8 bases between. The CDR3 loop spans 14 amino acids. The germline V gene has CDR1 MNHEY and CDR2 SMNVEV (reference sequence). CDR3 residues: CASSPRVYNSPLHF. DNA for the CDR3: TGTGCCAGCAGTCCCCGGGTCTATAATTCACCCCTCCACTTT.

The chain carries TRBV5-1 and TRBJ2-1, with 8 nucleotides matching TRBD2. With 6 bases clipped from V and 5 bases from J, the junction kept 10 bases outside the gene matches. This CDR3 comprises 15 residues. Germline values: CDR1 SGHRS, CDR2 YFSETQ. CDR3 bases: TGCGCCAGCAAGCGGGGGCTAGCCGTAAACAATGAGCAGTTCTTC. It is translated as CASKRGLAVNNEQFF.

The chain links TRBV7-2 to TRBJ2-1; TRBD2 might be the D (6 bases). Germline CDR1 SGHTA, CDR2 FQGNSA. This CDR3 has 14 residues. The V gene lost 1 base and the J gene lost 9 bases, with 13 bases spanning the gap. CDR3 in amino acids: CASSLVGGVGEQFF. CDR3 DNA: TGTGCCAGCAGCTTAGTCGGGGGAGTGGGTGAGCAGTTCTTC.

The rearrangement links TRBV9 to TRBJ1-4; the match to TRBD1 covers 11 bases. V shed 4 bases and J 6 bases; nucleotides not matched to a gene: 5. The CDR3 covers 15 residues. Germline V gene lookup returns CDR1 SGDLS and CDR2 YYNGEE. The CDR3 DNA reads TGTGCCAGCAGCCCACGGACAGGGGGCGATGAAAAACTGTTTTTT. Protein product: CASSPRTGGDEKLFF. The variable domain in full, with the rest retrieved from reference TRBV9 and TRBJ1-4, is DSGVTQTPKHLITATGQRVTLRCSPRSGDLSVYWYQQSLDQGLQFLIQYYNGEERAKGNILERFSAQQFPDLHSELNLSSLELGDSALYFCASSPRTGGDEKLFFGSGTQLSVL.